Shown below are 19 T cell receptor beta chains from a single sample sequenced in a study of T cell responses to AZD1222 COVID-19 vaccine. Method: immunoSEQ multiplex PCR; TCRdb's copy keeps in-frame clones and lacks some. The repertoire holds about 130,000 clones, with about 93% as singletons. Material: peripheral blood, obtained on day 0 of AZD1222 vaccination. The receptors come from an adult in good health.

This clone was detected once. V and J are TRBV19 and TRBJ2-1; 15 bases are a match to TRBD2. Looked up from germline, CDR1 is LNHDA and CDR2 is SQIVND (reference sequence). Trimming took 6 bases from V and 0 from J; bases not matched to a gene: 9. The CDR3 extends over 19 amino acids. This CDR3 is CASRGPGTSGGSSYNEQFF. The CDR3 nucleotides are TGTGCCAGTAGGGGACCCGGGACTAGCGGGGGGAGCTCCTACAATGAGCAGTTCTTC. The whole variable domain, remainder taken from reference TRBV19 and TRBJ2-1, is DGGITQSPKYLFRKEGQNVTLSCEQNLNHDAMYWYRQDPGQGLRLIYYSQIVNDFQKGDIAEGYSVSREKKESFPLTVTSAQKNPTAFYLCASRGPGTSGGSSYNEQFFGPGTRLTVL.

The chain employs TRBV5-1 and TRBJ1-2, with D possibly matching TRBD1 (6 bases). The V gene's germline CDR1 is SGHRS and CDR2 YFSETQ. The CDR3 runs 14 residues. The V end lost 0 bases, the J end lost 4 bases, and 10 bases lay between the germline ends. CDR3 loop: CASSLVAGAYGYTF. The CDR3 nucleotides are TGCGCCAGCAGCTTGGTTGCAGGGGCCTATGGCTACACCTTC.

V usage is TRBV9 and J usage is TRBJ1-2, with D possibly TRBD1 on 5 matching bases. The CDR3 runs to 13 residues. Trimming removed 7 bases at V and 5 bases at J, with 15 bases between. Germline-derived CDR1 and CDR2 are SGDLS and YYNGEE. The CDR3 nucleotides read TGTGCCAGCCGGGGGGACGCAGCTTATGGCTACACCTTC. The encoded protein is CASRGDAAYGYTF. Combining the CDR3 with reference TRBV9 and TRBJ1-2 gives the whole variable domain DSGVTQTPKHLITATGQRVTLRCSPRSGDLSVYWYQQSLDQGLQFLIQYYNGEERAKGNILERFSAQQFPDLHSELNLSSLELGDSALYFCASRGDAAYGYTFGSGTRLTVV.

The chain carries TRBV3-1 (or the pseudogene TRBV3-2) and TRBJ2-3; D not resolved. Germline V gene data show CDR1 as LGHDT and CDR2 as YNNKEL (reference sequence). V was trimmed by 0 bases and J by 4 bases, leaving 11 bases between them. The CDR3 length is 15 residues. DNA for the CDR3: TGTGCCAGCAGCCAAGATCAGGATAGCTCAGATACGCAGTATTTT. Translating gives CASSQDQDSSDTQYF.

J is TRBJ1-1 and V is TRBV6-5, with no clear D. CDR1 is MNHEY, CDR2 SVGAGI, per germline. This CDR3 region has 15 residues. The V gene lost 5 bases and the J gene lost 5 bases, with 18 bases spanning the gap. The CDR3 bases are TGTGCCAGCAGTCCACGGCAGGACCTGAGTACTGAAGCTTTCTTT. Protein product: CASSPRQDLSTEAFF.

The chain carries TRBV15 and TRBJ2-7, with TRBD2 as a possible D gene (6 bases). Trimming pared 2 bases from V and 4 bases from J, leaving 15 bases between. This CDR3 contains 15 residues. The V gene's germline CDR1 is LNHNV and CDR2 YYDKDF (reference sequence). The CDR3 DNA follows: TGTGCCACCAGCAGAAGGCGTCGGGGGAGTTACGAGCAGTACTTC. Translated, it gives CATSRRRRGSYEQYF. Using reference TRBV15 and TRBJ2-7 for the parts outside the CDR3, the full variable domain is DAMVIQNPRYQVTQFGKPVTLSCSQTLNHNVMYWYQQKSSQAPKLLFHYYDKDFNNEADTPDNFQSRRPNTSFCFLDIRSPGLGDTAMYLCATSRRRRGSYEQYFGPGTRLTVT.

The chain is built from TRBV18 and TRBJ2-3; D gene uncertain. Germline lookup yields CDR1 KGHSH and CDR2 LQKENI. This CDR3 is built from 15 residues. V was pared by 3 bases and J by 0 bases, with 10 bases between. The CDR3 sequence: CASSPGVRSTDTQYF. In DNA, the CDR3 is TGTGCCAGCTCACCGGGTGTCAGGAGCACAGATACGCAGTATTTT.

This clone came up once. V and J are TRBV4-2 and TRBJ1-2; 9 positions match TRBD1. Per germline, CDR1 LGHNA and CDR2 YNFKEQ. The CDR3 length is 15 residues. V shed 0 bases, J shed 4 bases, and the junction held 3 bases outside the gene matches. This CDR3 reads CASSQERTGAYGYTF. In DNA form, the CDR3 reads TGTGCCAGCAGCCAAGAGAGGACAGGGGCCTATGGCTACACCTTC.

In nucleotides, the CDR3 is TGTGCCAGCAGCCAAGAACCCCAAGAGACCCAGTACTTC. Amino acid sequence: CASSQEPQETQYF. The chain couples TRBV4-2 to TRBJ2-5; no reliable D call. Germline CDR1 LGHNA, CDR2 YNFKEQ. The CDR3 sequence is 13 residues long. V shed 0 bases and J shed 1 base, with 3 bases lying between them.

V and J are TRBV9 and TRBJ2-2; D is unresolved. The germline V gene has CDR1 SGDLS and CDR2 YYNGEE. Trimming shortened V by 0 bases and J by 2 bases, and 8 bases separated the two germline ends. This CDR3 is built from 15 residues. The DNA of the CDR3 is TGTGCCAGCAGCGTAGGCGCCGCCAACACCGGGGAGCTGTTTTTT. It specifies CASSVGAANTGELFF.

The rearrangement joins TRBV7-9 to TRBJ1-1; 11 bases line up with TRBD1. The CDR3 has 14 amino acids. Germline V gene data show CDR1 as SEHNR and CDR2 as FQNEAQ (reference sequence). V lost 7 bases, J lost 4 bases, and 5 bases stayed unmatched. The CDR3 protein is CASNSGTGGTEAFF. CDR3 bases: TGTGCCAGCAACTCCGGGACAGGGGGCACTGAAGCTTTCTTT.

This chain joins TRBV11-3 and TRBJ1-1; 8 bases are a match to TRBD1. Germline assignment: CDR1 SGHNT and CDR2 YENEEA. This CDR3 region has 14 residues. With V trimmed by 3 bases and J by 3 bases, 3 bases remained unmatched. Here the CDR3 reads CASSLSQGDTEAFF. CDR3 bases: TGTGCCAGCAGCTTGTCACAGGGGGACACTGAAGCTTTCTTT.

J is TRBJ1-1 and V is TRBV6-4, with D perhaps matching TRBD1 (5 bases). Germline lookup yields CDR1 MRHNA and CDR2 SNTAGT. This CDR3 contains 15 residues. V dropped 4 bases and J dropped 5 bases, with 17 bases sitting between them. CDR3 residues: CASSASLQGDTEAFF. CDR3 nucleotide sequence: TGTGCCAGCAGTGCCTCCCTCCAGGGTGATACTGAAGCTTTCTTT.

The rearrangement joins TRBV5-1 to TRBJ1-1, with TRBD1 as a possible D gene (6 bases). The V end was cut by 2 bases, the J end by 4 bases, with 12 bases between. The CDR3 length is 14 residues. CDR1 is SGHRS, CDR2 YFSETQ, per germline. This chain's CDR3 is CASSLRGSGTEAFF. In DNA form, the CDR3 reads TGCGCCAGCAGCTTAAGGGGGAGTGGCACTGAAGCTTTCTTT.

This clone was counted a single time. The chain combines TRBV7-2 with TRBJ2-1, with 9 bases that match TRBD1. J lost 2 bases, V lost 4 bases, and 9 bases had no gene match. The germline gives CDR1 SGHTA, CDR2 FQGNSA. The CDR3 covers 17 residues. In DNA, the CDR3 is TGTGCCAGCAGCTCGCAGGACAGGGGTCCAGCCTACAATGAGCAGTTCTTC. This encodes CASSSQDRGPAYNEQFF.

The chain has TRBV2 and TRBJ2-2; 8 positions agree with TRBD1. The germline CDR1 and CDR2 sequences are SNHLY and FYNNEI. V was pared by 6 bases and J by 6 bases, with 0 bases of the junction left unmatched. This CDR3 is built from 12 residues. The CDR3 region has the DNA TGTGCCAGCAGACAGGGGGCCGGGGAGCTGTTTTTT. Protein sequence: CASRQGAGELFF. Based on the CDR3 plus reference TRBV2 and TRBJ2-2, the full variable domain is EPEVTQTPSHQVTQMGQEVILRCVPISNHLYFYWYRQILGQKVEFLVSFYNNEISEKSEIFDDQFSVERPDGSNFTLKIRSTKLEDSAMYFCASRQGAGELFFGEGSRLTVL.

The chain employs TRBV4-2 and TRBJ2-5, with D tentatively TRBD2 (8 bases). Germline V gene sequence: CDR1 LGHNA, CDR2 YNFKEQ. The length of the CDR3 is 16 residues. V lost 4 bases to trimming and J lost 2 bases, with 17 bases between them. The CDR3 DNA reads as TGTGCCAGCAGCCCCGGGACTAGGGGGCGTCAAGAGACCCAGTACTTC. This codes for CASSPGTRGRQETQYF.

The genes are TRBV3-1 (or the pseudogene TRBV3-2) and TRBJ1-1, with D uncertain. The CDR3 contains 12 residues. Trimming stripped 3 bases from V and 5 bases from J, with 7 bases between. CDR1 is LGHDT, CDR2 YNNKEL, per germline (reference sequence). The CDR3 is CASSQVGTEAFF. CDR3 bases: TGTGCCAGCAGCCAGGTTGGGACTGAAGCTTTCTTT.

The chain carries TRBV19 and TRBJ1-6; TRBD1 matches 8 bases. The CDR3 is 15 residues long. V shed 6 bases and J 3 bases; nucleotides not matched to a gene: 4. The germline V gene encodes CDR1 LNHDA and CDR2 SQIVND (reference sequence). CDR3 nucleotides: TGTGCCAGTAGCGGTGACAGGGGCTATAATTCACCCCTCCACTTT. It encodes CASSGDRGYNSPLHF.